This is a list of T cell receptor beta chains from one sample in a study of cytomegalovirus exposure and HLA in healthy donors. The data were produced by immunoSEQ multiplex PCR, yet TCRdb's version contains in-frame clones alone and is incomplete. The data contain about 180,000 clones, about four fifths of them singletons. Input material: PBMCs. These receptors all stem from a girl aged 5-17 years in good health and CMV-seropositive. The CDR3 runs from the conserved cysteine through the conserved F or W. Fields, in order: CDR3 length, V gene, clone size, J gene, D gene, CDR3 DNA, CDR3 protein. The D gene is left open where the match is weak. Rows may omit the clone size; those that give it use once, few, many or a size class.

>15|TRBV7-9|NA|TRBJ2-7|NA
TGTTCCAGCAGCCCAGGCGGAGGGGGCGGGTACGAGCAGTACTTC
CSSSPGGGGGYEQYF
>16|TRBV4-2|NA|TRBJ1-6|TRBD1
TGTGCCAGCAGCCAAGGCAGGGGGGCGGATAATTCACCCCTCCACTTT
CASSQGRGADNSPLHF
>15|TRBV6-5|NA|TRBJ1-5|TRBD1
TGTGCCAGCAGGGCAACAGGGGAGTCAATTCAGCCCCAGCATTTT
CASRATGESIQPQHF
>12|TRBV5-6|NA|TRBJ1-6|NA
TGTGCCAGCACCCAGGGTGCGTCACCCCTCCACTTT
CASTQGASPLHF
>16|TRBV7-3|NA|TRBJ2-1|TRBD1
TGTGCCAGCAGCTTAAATTTTGGGACAGAACTCAATGAGCAGTTCTTC
CASSLNFGTELNEQFF
>13|TRBV7-6|NA|TRBJ1-1|NA
TGTGCCAGCAGCTTATGGAGTTCGGGTGAAGCTTTCTTT
CASSLWSSGEAFF
>16|TRBV7-2|NA|TRBJ1-5|TRBD1
TGTGCCAGCAGCCCCCTAGGACAGGCCGATCATCAGCCCCAGCATTTT
CASSPLGQADHQPQHF
>15|TRBV7-6|once|TRBJ2-2|NA
TGTGCCAGCAGCCCCCGCGGGGCAGACACCGGGGAGCTGTTTTTT
CASSPRGADTGELFF
>17|TRBV5-5|once|TRBJ2-5|NA
TGTGCCAGCAGCGTGGGACTGCCCAGGGGTGTAAGACAAACCCAGTACTTC
CASSVGLPRGVRQTQYF
>17|TRBV2|NA|TRBJ1-1|TRBD1
TGTGCCAGCAGTGGATCACAGGGGCGAGTTTGGAACACTGAAGCTTTCTTT
CASSGSQGRVWNTEAFF
>14|TRBV2|NA|TRBJ1-6|TRBD1
TGTGCCAGCAGACCCAGGGGGCAGAATTCACCCCTCCACTTT
CASRPRGQNSPLHF
>14|TRBV19|NA|TRBJ2-7|NA
TGTGCCAGTAGTATGGGGCTAGGCCCCTACGAGCAGTACTTC
CASSMGLGPYEQYF
>19|TRBV18|NA|TRBJ2-1|TRBD2
TGTGCCAGCTCCCCACCCATCGGACTAGCGGGGGAACCCTACAATGAGCAGTTCTTC
CASSPPIGLAGEPYNEQFF
>17|TRBV7-8|NA|TRBJ2-1|TRBD2
TGTGCCAGCAGCTTGAGGGAGCGGGGGGGCTCCTACAATGAGCAGTTCTTC
CASSLRERGGSYNEQFF
>15|TRBV19|few|TRBJ1-2|NA
TGTGCCAGTAGTATCGGCTGGGGCAGTAACTATGGCTACACCTTC
CASSIGWGSNYGYTF
>15|TRBV4-1|NA|TRBJ2-7|NA
TGCGCCAGCAGCCAAGTGTCACAGGGAGATTACGAGCAGTACTTC
CASSQVSQGDYEQYF
>15|TRBV2|NA|TRBJ2-3|TRBD2
TGTGCCAGCAGTGGAACTAGCGGGGGGGCTAATACGCAGTATTTT
CASSGTSGGANTQYF
>16|TRBV7-2|once|TRBJ2-3|TRBD2
TGTGCCAGCAGCCAACGGGGGAGCGGGGGGGTCCATACGCAGTATTTT
CASSQRGSGGVHTQYF
>15|TRBV15|NA|TRBJ1-2|NA
TGTGCCACCAGCAGACTAGGGGCTGAGAACTATGGCTACACCTTC
CATSRLGAENYGYTF
>12|TRBV13|NA|TRBJ1-6|NA
TGTGCCAGCGGGGGGGGCAATTCACCCCTCCACTTT
CASGGGNSPLHF
>13|TRBV6-5|once|TRBJ1-2|NA
TGTGCCAGCAGTGAAGCGTCGGAATATGGCTACACCTTC
CASSEASEYGYTF
>15|TRBV27|NA|TRBJ1-5|NA
TGTGCCAGCAGCCCGAACAGGGCGGGCAATCAGCCCCAGCATTTT
CASSPNRAGNQPQHF
>18|TRBV7-9|few|TRBJ1-2|TRBD1
TGTGCCAGCAGCTTATTCCCAACTGACAGGGGGCGATACTATGGCTACACCTTC
CASSLFPTDRGRYYGYTF
>14|TRBV13|NA|TRBJ1-2|TRBD1
TGTGCCAGCAGCTCCCGGACAGGTCTATATGGCTACACCTTC
CASSSRTGLYGYTF
>16|TRBV7-9|few|TRBJ2-3|TRBD1
TGTGCCAGCAGCCCACGGATCGGGACAGAACGCGATACGCAGTATTTT
CASSPRIGTERDTQYF
>16|TRBV7-6|few|TRBJ2-2|NA
TGTGCCAGCAGCTTAGGACAGCCCGATCAGGCCGGGGAGCTGTTTTTT
CASSLGQPDQAGELFF
>16|TRBV5-1|NA|TRBJ2-1|TRBD2
TGCGCCAGCAGCCTAGGACTAGCGGGGGGGCAGCATGAGCAGTTCTTC
CASSLGLAGGQHEQFF
>17|TRBV7-6|NA|TRBJ1-6|TRBD1
TGTGCCAGCAGCTTAGTAAGTGGACAGGGGGCTACTTCACCCCTCCACTTT
CASSLVSGQGATSPLHF
>13|TRBV9|NA|TRBJ2-1|TRBD2
TGTGCCAGCAACGGGGGGGCCTACAATGAGCAGTTCTTC
CASNGGAYNEQFF
>15|TRBV5-4|NA|TRBJ2-7|TRBD1
TGTGCCAGCAGCTTGGCTCGGACAGGGGGTACCGAGCAGTACTTC
CASSLARTGGTEQYF
>13|TRBV4-2|NA|TRBJ2-5|TRBD1
TGTGCCAGCAGCCAAAACAGGGGGGAGACCCAGTACTTC
CASSQNRGETQYF
>15|TRBV5-6|NA|TRBJ1-1|NA
TGTGCCAGCAGCTTGGTATCAGGGGCGGACACTGAAGCTTTCTTT
CASSLVSGADTEAFF
>16|TRBV6-6|NA|TRBJ1-2|TRBD1
TGTGCCAGCAGCCCTCCACCCGGACAGGACAACTATGGCTACACCTTC
CASSPPPGQDNYGYTF
>17|TRBV11-3|NA|TRBJ2-5|TRBD2
TGTGCCAGCAGCTTAGGAGGTCGGCGGGGGGGCCGAGAGACCCAGTACTTC
CASSLGGRRGGRETQYF
>18|TRBV11-3|NA|TRBJ2-3|TRBD1
TGTGCCAGCAGCTTAGATGGGCAGGGGGCGAGAGGTTCGGATACGCAGTATTTT
CASSLDGQGARGSDTQYF
>14|TRBV2|NA|TRBJ2-5|TRBD1
TGTGCCAGCAGTGAGAGTACAGGGGTAGAGACCCAGTACTTC
CASSESTGVETQYF
>15|TRBV11-3|NA|TRBJ2-7|NA
TGTGCCAGCAGCTTAGAATCCGGGGACTCCTACGAGCAGTACTTC
CASSLESGDSYEQYF
>16|TRBV6-6|few|TRBJ1-6|TRBD1
TGTGCCAGTGTTCACATGGGAGGGACAGGGGATTCACCCCTCCACTTT
CASVHMGGTGDSPLHF
>15|TRBV9|NA|TRBJ2-3|TRBD2
TGTGCCAGCAGCCCGGGAGGGGGGACCACAGATACGCAGTATTTT
CASSPGGGTTDTQYF
>15|TRBV5-4|NA|TRBJ1-2|TRBD1
TGTGCCAGCGGCGGGGACAGGGGCGATGCTCGGGGCTACACCTTC
CASGGDRGDARGYTF
>11|TRBV20-1|NA|TRBJ1-1|NA
TGCAGTGCCCGAGCGGGGGCGGGAGCTTTCTTT
CSARAGAGAFF
>14|TRBV7-9|once|TRBJ2-3|NA
TGTGCCAGCAGCTTGGGACAAAGCACAGATACGCAGTATTTT
CASSLGQSTDTQYF
>13|TRBV6-5|NA|TRBJ2-5|NA
TGTGCCAGCAGATACGGCCCCCAGGAGACCCAGTACTTC
CASRYGPQETQYF
>16|TRBV7-6|NA|TRBJ2-5|NA
TGTGCCAGCAGCCCACGGACGGAGGCCGGGAGAAAGACCCAGTACTTC
CASSPRTEAGRKTQYF
>14|TRBV5-1|once|TRBJ2-1|NA
TGCGCCAGCAGCTTGGGGGCAGGAAACAATGAGCAGTTCTTC
CASSLGAGNNEQFF
>13|TRBV6-6|NA|TRBJ1-2|TRBD1
TGTGCCAGCAGTCTGGACAGGGTCTATGGCTACACCTTC
CASSLDRVYGYTF
>14|TRBV9|NA|TRBJ1-3|NA
TGTGCCAGCAGCGCAGGGGTAGGAGGAAACACCATATATTTT
CASSAGVGGNTIYF
>15|TRBV2|NA|TRBJ2-7|NA
TGTGCCAGCAGTCAGGAGACAGCCTCCTCCTACGAGCAGTACTTC
CASSQETASSYEQYF
>17|TRBV27|NA|TRBJ1-3|TRBD1
TGTGCCAGCAGTCCCCGACAGGGACCCTACTCTGGAAACACCATATATTTT
CASSPRQGPYSGNTIYF
>13|TRBV6-6|NA|TRBJ2-1|NA
TGTGCCAGCAGTTACGACAACAACAATGAGCAGTTCTTC
CASSYDNNNEQFF
>16|TRBV5-6|NA|TRBJ1-2|NA
TGTGCCAGCAGCCGAGGTCGAGGATACGCTAACTATGGCTACACCTTC
CASSRGRGYANYGYTF
>16|TRBV2|NA|TRBJ2-5|NA
TGTGCCAGCCCCCGGACTTCCCTTCCGTACCAAGAGACCCAGTACTTC
CASPRTSLPYQETQYF
>13|TRBV2|NA|TRBJ2-7|NA
TGTGCCAGCCGGACATTAGGGGCCTACGAGCAGTACTTC
CASRTLGAYEQYF
>14|TRBV5-1|NA|TRBJ2-5|NA
TGCGCCAGCAGCCGAGACAGTGGTCAAGAGACCCAGTACTTC
CASSRDSGQETQYF
>14|TRBV2|NA|TRBJ1-4|TRBD1
TGTGCCAGCACCCGGGACAGCTATAATGAAAAACTGTTTTTT
CASTRDSYNEKLFF
>15|TRBV7-3|NA|TRBJ2-3|TRBD2
TGTGCCAGCAGCTTAAATCGGGGGGGCACAGATACGCAGTATTTT
CASSLNRGGTDTQYF
>15|TRBV5-4|NA|TRBJ2-1|NA
TGTGCCAGCAGCTTCGGCGGGGCGGCCTTAAATGAGCAGTTCTTC
CASSFGGAALNEQFF